One and the same sample provided the 11 T cell receptor beta chains below, sequenced in a study of T cells after yellow fever vaccination. TCRdb passed the 5' RACE reads through MiXCR, listing each CDR3 protein once. The sample yields under 250,000 distinct CDR3 sequences, roughly 3.3% seen once. This sample comprised CD4+ T cells sorted from PBMCs, obtained 10 days after the yellow fever booster vaccination. The origin of the receptors is a man between 18 and 35 years old who received the YFV17D yellow fever vaccine.

Many counts were recorded for this clonotype. The chain is built from TRBV12-3 or TRBV12-4 and TRBJ2-1; maybe TRBD2 (7 bases). V dropped 7 bases and J dropped 8 bases, with 21 bases sitting between them. CDR3 size: 15 residues. CDR3 DNA: TGTGCCAGCACCCTTTTGAGGGGGGGCGTGGATGAGCAGTTCTTC. This translates into CASTLLRGGVDEQFF.

There are many counts of this clonotype. This chain joins TRBV5-1 and TRBJ1-2, with 11 bases lining up with TRBD1. The CDR3 is 14 residues long. In germline, CDR1 is SGHRS, CDR2 YFSETQ. After removal of 4 bases from V and 7 bases from J, the junction contained 6 bases not matched to a gene. The CDR3 spells CASSTGQGAFGYTF. DNA for the CDR3: TGCGCCAGCAGCACCGGACAGGGGGCGTTTGGCTACACCTTC.

This clonotype was seen repeatedly, ten times or more. This sequence joins TRBV12-3 or TRBV12-4 and TRBJ2-7; no clear D gene. CDR3 length: 17 amino acids. V lost 1 base and J 2 bases, leaving 18 bases between the germline ends. DNA for the CDR3: TGTGCCAGCAGTTTAGAAATTTGGGCAGTGATAACCTACGAGCAGTACGTC. It translates to CASSLEIWAVITYEQYV.

This chain connects TRBV18 to TRBJ1-5; 7 bases align to TRBD1. Per the germline V gene, CDR1 is KGHSH and CDR2 is LQKENI. The V gene end was trimmed by 2 bases and the J gene end by 5 bases; junction bases not matched to a gene: 12. This CDR3 has 17 residues. CDR3 bases: TGTGCCAGCTCACCAGGGGGGCGAGGGGGCACGCATCAGCCCCAGCATTTT. Its protein is CASSPGGRGGTHQPQHF.

V usage is TRBV18 and J usage is TRBJ1-4; a possible D gene is TRBD1 (5 bases). V was shortened by 4 bases and J by 2 bases, with 14 bases between the two germline ends. Per the germline V gene, CDR1 is KGHSH and CDR2 is LQKENI. The CDR3 loop spans 16 amino acids. The CDR3 sequence is CASSLGLGATNEKLFF. In DNA form, the CDR3 reads TGTGCCAGCTCACTTGGATTAGGGGCGACTAATGAAAAACTGTTTTTT.

In its sample, this clonotype was seen many times. V usage is TRBV7-2 and J usage is TRBJ1-2, with 7 bases identical to TRBD1. V was pared by 3 bases and J by 4 bases, with 11 bases of the junction left unmatched. There are 16 residues in the CDR3. Germline V gene sequence: CDR1 SGHTA, CDR2 FQGNSA. The CDR3 DNA follows: TGTGCCAGCAGCTTTAACCGGGACAGTCGATCCTATGGCTACACCTTC. Its translation is CASSFNRDSRSYGYTF.

This clonotype was observed many times. The chain recombines TRBV5-1 with TRBJ1-1, with D possibly TRBD1 on 5 matching bases. Trimming pared 2 bases from V and 3 bases from J, leaving 5 bases between. Germline CDR1 reads SGHRS; CDR2 reads YFSETQ. This CDR3 has 12 amino acids. CDR3 DNA sequence: TGCGCCAGCAGCTTCAGGGACACTGAAGCTTTCTTT. Encoded protein: CASSFRDTEAFF.

This clonotype was found once. Given a much more abundant clone one base away, this may be a read error. This sequence joins TRBV4-3 and TRBJ2-3, with D unresolved. Germline V gives CDR1 LGHNA, CDR2 YSLEER. The length of the CDR3 is 15 residues. The CDR3 is CDSSQDFGDTDTQYF. The CDR3 nucleotides are TGCGACAGCAGCCAAGATTTCGGAGACACAGATACGCAGTATTTT.

This clonotype was detected ten times or more. V usage is TRBV7-2 and J usage is TRBJ2-1; TRBD2 aligns across 14 bases. The V gene's germline CDR1 is SGHTA and CDR2 FQGNSA. This CDR3 contains 14 residues. Trimming cost V 6 bases and J 9 bases; bases outside gene matches: 4. The CDR3 DNA reads as TGTGCCAGCAGGGGGACTAGCGGGGGCGGTGAGCAGTTCTTC. Its translation: CASRGTSGGGEQFF.

This clonotype has just a few counts. This chain joins TRBV7-3 and TRBJ1-2; D ambiguous. Deletions cut 0 bases from V and 4 bases from J, with 21 bases between. The CDR3 totals 18 residues. CDR1 and CDR2 (germline): SGHTA, FQGTGA. CDR3 residues: CASSLTPEGGYRLYGYTF. The CDR3 bases are TGTGCCAGCAGCTTAACACCGGAGGGAGGGTACAGACTCTATGGCTACACCTTC.

This clonotype was observed many times. The chain links TRBV4-2 to TRBJ1-5; TRBD1 matches 7 bases. Germline CDR1 LGHNA, CDR2 YNFKEQ. The CDR3 spans 14 residues. Losses at the gene ends were 0 bases for V and 5 bases for J; bases not matched to a gene: 1. The CDR3 nucleotides read TGTGCCAGCAGCCAAGACAGGGGGGATCAGCCCCAGCATTTT. This codes for CASSQDRGDQPQHF.